This T cell receptor beta chain was found in a study of control samples from healthy donors and cancer patients. TCRdb's table, derived via immunoSEQ multiplex PCR, lists solely in-frame clones and lacks some. In the table there are fewer than 500,000 clones, 90% of which are singletons. The CDR3 has 15 residues. Germline lookup yields CDR1 MRHNA and CDR2 SNTAGT. V gave up 6 bases and J gave up 0 bases, with 11 bases separating them. Sequences were obtained from PBMCs. The chain recombines TRBV6-4 with TRBJ2-2; TRBD1 might be the D (5 bases). The source of this sequence is a man aged 35-49 years with head and neck cancer. The CDR3, as DNA: TGTGCCAGCAGCGCCACGACAGCGAACACCGGGGAGCTGTTTTTT. Protein product: CASSATTANTGELFF.